This TCR beta chain was recorded in a study of blood T cell repertoires in COVID-19. Study background: Collection of acute and convalescent COVID-19 samples took place in the United States, Italy and Spain. T cells, B-cell-depleted T cells, or PBMCs supplied cDNA or gDNA.

In the source study's methods: Nucleated cell counts were estimated from reference gene primer amplification. Libraries were prepared by immunoSEQ multiplex PCR; TCRdb keeps only in-frame clonotypes and omits some of them. V and J calls and clone size are given by that table; D and trimming were obtained from the DNA. The sample contains around 80,000 clones, about 83% of which appear only once. The length of the CDR3 is 19 residues. The clonotype comes from a woman aged 80 or over with acute or convalescent COVID-19. The chain has TRBV21-1 and TRBJ2-1; TRBD2 is taken as the D call from the table, unchecked against the DNA. TRBV21-1 is noted as a pseudogene. Sequences were obtained from peripheral blood. DNA of the CDR3: TGTGCCAGCAGCAAAGAGGGACTAGCGGGGCTTAGCTCCTACAATGAGCAGTTCTTC. Translation: CASSKEGLAGLSSYNEQFF.